The sequence of this T cell receptor (beta chain) was determined in a study of metastatic and nonmetastatic thyroid tumors. Study-wide results and caveats: Benign nodules were reported to have significantly lower TCR beta diversity than malignant thyroid tumors, in blood and tumor.

With V trimmed by 4 bases and J by 2 bases, 10 bases remained unmatched. This CDR3 spans 16 amino acids. Germline CDR1 MDHEN, CDR2 SYDVKM. This clone was detected many times. Its antigen is as yet unknown. TCRdb reprocessed the PCR reads via MiXCR. The sample has tens of thousands of clones, about 22% seen once. Treatment of any kind had been given to no patient before thyroid surgery. Sequencing was carried out using tumor tissue. This rearrangement joins TRBV28 to TRBJ2-7; TRBD1 aligns across 8 bases. This TCR was sampled from a female donor with papillary thyroid cancer or a benign thyroid nodule (not recorded which). Some clones in this sample may be carry-over from other donors' samples. The CDR3 region is CASSSPDRVYTYEQYF. The CDR3 DNA reads as TGTGCCAGCAGTTCCCCGGACAGGGTCTACACCTACGAGCAGTACTTC. The variable domain in full, completed from reference TRBV28 and TRBJ2-7, reads DVKVTQSSRYLVKRTGEKVFLECVQDMDHENMFWYRQDPGLGLRLIYFSYDVKMKEKGDIPEGYSVSREKKERFSLILESASTNQTSMYLCASSSPDRVYTYEQYFGPGTRLTVT.